This T cell receptor beta chain was identified in a study of cytomegalovirus exposure and HLA in healthy donors. Study at large: Among 150 million to 200 million T cells, an earlier analysis found 120 million or so unique TCR beta sequences. Study-wide results and limits: For most subjects, TCR beta sequences were reported to predict HLA-A and HLA-B alleles with accuracy. Analysis performed later showed TCR beta chains linked to HLA being more clonally expanded than equally common others. Common viral pathogens seemed to be connected with several of the most significant clusters, according to a later analysis.

A word on this clone: Antigen: not known.

CDR3 length: 13 residues. Germline V gene lookup returns CDR1 LNHDA and CDR2 SQIVND (reference sequence). V was cut by 5 bases and J by 5 bases, with 10 bases left in between. With 60 Vbeta and 13 Jbeta primers, the PCR was carried out. Clones were read by immunoSEQ multiplex PCR, and TCRdb kept only the in-frame ones, dropping some. The profile shows 65,000 to 85,000 clones, 86% of them singletons. Sequencing was performed on PBMCs. The TCR originated in a woman in her 30s in good health and CMV-seronegative. This chain joins TRBV19 and TRBJ1-5, with a possible D match to TRBD1 (5 bases). The CDR3 loop reads CASSGGTDQPQHF. CDR3 sequence (DNA): TGTGCCAGTAGTGGGGGGACGGATCAGCCCCAGCATTTT.